This T cell receptor beta chain comes out of a study of blood T cell repertoires in COVID-19. From germline, CDR1 is DFQATT and CDR2 SNEGSKA (reference sequence). This CDR3 region has 14 residues. The V segment lost 3 bases and the J segment 3 bases; nucleotides outside the gene matches: 3. Per the study methods: Researchers report that nucleated cell counts were estimated from reference gene primer amplification. Here immunoSEQ multiplex PCR was the method, and the copy in TCRdb shows in-frame clones only, minus some. V and J calls and clone size are those listed in that table; D and trimming were worked out from the DNA. Of under 30,000 clones listed, 89% are singletons.

This clonotype originated in a human donor in a cohort sampled during active COVID-19. Sequenced material: peripheral blood. The rearrangement uses TRBV20-1 and TRBJ2-3; 10 nucleotides match TRBD2. CDR3 DNA: TGCAGTGCTAGTTCTAGCGGGAGTACAGATACGCAGTATTTT. This translates into CSASSSGSTDTQYF.